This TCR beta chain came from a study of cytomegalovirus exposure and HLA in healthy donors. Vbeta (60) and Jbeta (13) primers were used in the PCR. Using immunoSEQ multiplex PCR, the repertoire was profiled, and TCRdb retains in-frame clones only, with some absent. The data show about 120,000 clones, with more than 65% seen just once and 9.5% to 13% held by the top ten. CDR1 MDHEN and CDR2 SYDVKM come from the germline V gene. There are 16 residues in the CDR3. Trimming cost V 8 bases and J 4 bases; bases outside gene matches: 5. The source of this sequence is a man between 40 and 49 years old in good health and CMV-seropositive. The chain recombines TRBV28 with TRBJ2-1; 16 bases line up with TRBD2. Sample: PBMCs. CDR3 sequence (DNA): TGTGCCAGCCGGGGGACTAGCGGGGGGGTGTACAATGAGCAGTTCTTC. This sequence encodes CASRGTSGGVYNEQFF.